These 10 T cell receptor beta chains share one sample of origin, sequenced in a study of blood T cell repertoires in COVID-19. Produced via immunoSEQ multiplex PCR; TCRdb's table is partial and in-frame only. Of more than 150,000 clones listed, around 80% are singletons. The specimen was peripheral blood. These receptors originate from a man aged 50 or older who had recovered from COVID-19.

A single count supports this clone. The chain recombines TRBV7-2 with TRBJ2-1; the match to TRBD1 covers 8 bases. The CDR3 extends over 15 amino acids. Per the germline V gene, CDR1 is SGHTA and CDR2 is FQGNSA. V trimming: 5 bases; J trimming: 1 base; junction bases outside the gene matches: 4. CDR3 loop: CASSLDRASYNEQFF. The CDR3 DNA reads TGTGCCAGCAGCCTGGACAGGGCTTCCTACAATGAGCAGTTCTTC.

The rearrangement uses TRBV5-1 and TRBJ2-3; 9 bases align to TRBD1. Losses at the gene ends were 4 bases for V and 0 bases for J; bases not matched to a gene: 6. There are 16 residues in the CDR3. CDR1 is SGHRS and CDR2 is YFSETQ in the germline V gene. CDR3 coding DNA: TGCGCCAGCAGCGCCGGGACAGGGTATAGCACAGATACGCAGTATTTT. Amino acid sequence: CASSAGTGYSTDTQYF.

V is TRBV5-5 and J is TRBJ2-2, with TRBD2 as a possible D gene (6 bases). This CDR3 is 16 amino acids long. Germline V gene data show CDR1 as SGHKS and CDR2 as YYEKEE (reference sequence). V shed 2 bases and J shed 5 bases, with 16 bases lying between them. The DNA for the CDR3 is TGTGCCAGCAGCTTCGGCATCGGGACTCAAACCGGGGAGCTGTTTTTT. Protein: CASSFGIGTQTGELFF. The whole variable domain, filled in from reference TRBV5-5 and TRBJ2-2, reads DAGVTQSPTHLIKTRGQQVTLRCSPISGHKSVSWYQQVLGQGPQFIFQYYEKEERGRGNFPDRFSARQFPNYSSELNVNALLLGDSALYLCASSFGIGTQTGELFFGEGSRLTVL.

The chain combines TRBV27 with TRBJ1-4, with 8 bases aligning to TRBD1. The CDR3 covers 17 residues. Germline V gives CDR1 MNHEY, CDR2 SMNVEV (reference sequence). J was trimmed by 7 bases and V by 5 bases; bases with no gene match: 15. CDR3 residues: CASSTLFKTGVVEKLFF. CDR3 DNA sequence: TGTGCCAGCAGTACCTTGTTCAAGACAGGGGTGGTTGAAAAACTGTTTTTT.

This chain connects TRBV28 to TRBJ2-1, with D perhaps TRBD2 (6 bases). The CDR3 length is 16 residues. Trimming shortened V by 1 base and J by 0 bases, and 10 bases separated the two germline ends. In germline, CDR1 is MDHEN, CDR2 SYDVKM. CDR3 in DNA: TGTGCCAGCAGTTTATCCTACGGGAGCTCCTACAATGAGCAGTTCTTC. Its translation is CASSLSYGSSYNEQFF. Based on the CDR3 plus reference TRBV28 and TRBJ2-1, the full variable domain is DVKVTQSSRYLVKRTGEKVFLECVQDMDHENMFWYRQDPGLGLRLIYFSYDVKMKEKGDIPEGYSVSREKKERFSLILESASTNQTSMYLCASSLSYGSSYNEQFFGPGTRLTVL.

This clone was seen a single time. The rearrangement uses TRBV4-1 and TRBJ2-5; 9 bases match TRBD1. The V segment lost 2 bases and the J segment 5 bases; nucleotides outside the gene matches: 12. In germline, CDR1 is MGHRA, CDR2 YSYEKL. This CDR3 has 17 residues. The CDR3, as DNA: TGCGCCAGCAGCCAAACGGACAGGGGTTCAAGAGGTGAGACCCAGTACTTC. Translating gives CASSQTDRGSRGETQYF.

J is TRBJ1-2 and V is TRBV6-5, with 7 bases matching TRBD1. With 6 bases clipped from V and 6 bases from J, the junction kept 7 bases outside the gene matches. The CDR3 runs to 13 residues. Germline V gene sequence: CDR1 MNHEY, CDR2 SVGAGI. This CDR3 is CASSNRGTNGYTF. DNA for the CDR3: TGTGCCAGCAGCAACAGGGGCACCAATGGCTACACCTTC.

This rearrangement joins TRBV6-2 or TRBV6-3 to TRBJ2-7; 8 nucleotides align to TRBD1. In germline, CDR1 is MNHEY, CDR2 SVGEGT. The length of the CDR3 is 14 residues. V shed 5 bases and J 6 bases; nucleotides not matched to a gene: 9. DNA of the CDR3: TGTGCCAGCAGTAAACCGGACAGGGACGGCGAGCAGTACTTC. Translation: CASSKPDRDGEQYF.

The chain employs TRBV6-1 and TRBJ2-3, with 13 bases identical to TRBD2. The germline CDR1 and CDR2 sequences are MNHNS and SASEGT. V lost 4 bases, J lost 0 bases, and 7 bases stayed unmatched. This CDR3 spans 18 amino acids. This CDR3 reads CASSATSGGTLSTDTQYF. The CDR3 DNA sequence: TGTGCCAGCAGTGCGACTAGCGGGGGGACCTTAAGCACAGATACGCAGTATTTT.

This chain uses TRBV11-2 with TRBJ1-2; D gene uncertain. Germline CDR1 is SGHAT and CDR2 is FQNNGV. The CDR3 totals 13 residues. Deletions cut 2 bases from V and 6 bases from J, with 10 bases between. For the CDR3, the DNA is TGTGCCAGCAGCTTAAGTCGCAGTGATGGCTACACCTTC. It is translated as CASSLSRSDGYTF.